These 16 T cell receptor beta chains originate from one sample sequenced in a study of blood T cell repertoires in COVID-19. The assay was immunoSEQ multiplex PCR, and TCRdb's table has in-frame clones only and misses some. Of under 200,000 clones listed, roughly four fifths are singletons. The sequencing input was peripheral blood. The receptors were sampled from a woman between 40 and 55 years old with acute or convalescent COVID-19.

J is TRBJ2-3 and V is TRBV28; a possible D gene is TRBD2 (6 bases). The V gene's germline CDR1 is MDHEN and CDR2 SYDVKM. V was cut by 5 bases and J by 9 bases, with 18 bases left in between. The CDR3 has 14 amino acids. Written as DNA, the CDR3 is TGTGCCAGCAGTCCCGGGGGATATGGACAAACGCAGTATTTT. It is translated as CASSPGGYGQTQYF.

The chain employs TRBV4-1 and TRBJ2-5; 10 bases match TRBD2. CDR1 is MGHRA, CDR2 YSYEKL, per germline. V shed 4 bases, J shed 3 bases, and the junction held 2 bases outside the gene matches. The CDR3 has 14 amino acids. CDR3: CASSLGLAEETQYF. CDR3 nucleotides: TGCGCCAGCAGCCTAGGACTAGCGGAAGAGACCCAGTACTTC.

This chain joins TRBV19 and TRBJ1-2; a possible D gene is TRBD1 (6 bases). The CDR3 spans 16 residues. CDR1 LNHDA and CDR2 SQIVND come from the germline V gene (reference sequence). Trimming took 8 bases from V and 14 from J, leaving 33 bases between them. DNA for the CDR3: TGTGCCAGTGGACCGGACAGAGGGTCTCAGCCAATGGCTAAGACCTTC. Translation: CASGPDRGSQPMAKTF. Supplemented by reference TRBV19 and TRBJ1-2, the full variable domain reads DGGITQSPKYLFRKEGQNVTLSCEQNLNHDAMYWYRQDPGQGLRLIYYSQIVNDFQKGDIAEGYSVSREKKESFPLTVTSAQKNPTAFYLCASGPDRGSQPMAKTFGSGTRLTVV.

In this sample, this clone turned up once. The gene calls are TRBV24-1 and TRBJ2-2; TRBD1 agrees at 7 bases. CDR3 length: 14 residues. The trim removed 8 bases at V and 5 bases at J, leaving 7 bases unmatched. CDR1 and CDR2 (germline): KGHDR, SFDVKD. Written as DNA, the CDR3 is TGTGCCACCACCATGACAGGGCAGACCGGGGAGCTGTTTTTT. It translates to CATTMTGQTGELFF.

The V and J genes are TRBV7-2 and TRBJ1-3; no firm D call. V lost 5 bases, J lost 11 bases, and 22 bases lay in between. Germline V gives CDR1 SGHTA, CDR2 FQGNSA. The CDR3 extends over 15 amino acids. The CDR3 reads CASSPFEGSLVAIYF. CDR3 coding DNA: TGTGCCAGCAGCCCTTTTGAGGGCTCGTTAGTCGCCATATATTTT. The full variable domain, in which reference TRBV7-2 and TRBJ1-3 provide the parts outside the CDR3, is GAGVSQSPSNKVTEKGKDVELRCDPISGHTALYWYRQSLGQGLEFLIYFQGNSAPDKSGLPSDRFSAERTGGSVSTLTIQRTQQEDSAVYLCASSPFEGSLVAIYFGEGSWLTVV.

V and J are TRBV1 and TRBJ2-5; the table's D call of TRBD2 was not tested on the DNA. TRBV1 has pseudogene status. The CDR3 is 18 residues long. This CDR3 reads CTSSRLRLAGGWQETQYF. CDR3 DNA sequence: TGCACCAGCAGCCGACTCCGACTAGCGGGGGGGTGGCAAGAGACCCAGTACTTC.

This chain links TRBV6-5 with TRBJ2-2, with TRBD1 matching 7 bases. The germline V gene encodes CDR1 MNHEY and CDR2 SVGAGI. The J segment lost 5 bases and the V segment lost 4 bases, leaving 4 bases of the junction unmatched. The CDR3 has 14 amino acids. The CDR3 bases are TGTGCCAGCAGTTCTGCAGGGGGAACCGGGGAGCTGTTTTTT. Its translation: CASSSAGGTGELFF.

The chain combines TRBV5-1 with TRBJ1-2, with 8 bases identical to TRBD1. Germline V gene sequence: CDR1 SGHRS, CDR2 YFSETQ. The CDR3 runs to 14 residues. Trimming at V came to 4 bases and at J to 2 bases, leaving 4 bases not matched to a gene. Here the CDR3 DNA reads TGCGCCAGCAGCCTTTGGGACAGGAACTATGGCTACACCTTC. Its translation: CASSLWDRNYGYTF.

The rearrangement joins TRBV2 to TRBJ1-5; possibly TRBD1 for D (5 bases). Per the germline V gene, CDR1 is SNHLY and CDR2 is FYNNEI. CDR3 length: 16 residues. V shed 2 bases and J shed 6 bases, with 17 bases lying between them. The CDR3 loop is CASSENGEGVGQPQHF. The CDR3 DNA reads TGTGCCAGCAGTGAAAATGGGGAAGGGGTTGGTCAGCCCCAGCATTTT. The full variable domain, rest sourced from reference TRBV2 and TRBJ1-5, is EPEVTQTPSHQVTQMGQEVILRCVPISNHLYFYWYRQILGQKVEFLVSFYNNEISEKSEIFDDQFSVERPDGSNFTLKIRSTKLEDSAMYFCASSENGEGVGQPQHFGDGTRLSIL.

The V gene is TRBV15, the J gene TRBJ2-7, with a possible D match to TRBD2 (5 bases). The CDR3 has 14 residues. CDR1 LNHNV and CDR2 YYDKDF come from the germline V gene (reference sequence). Trimming removed 3 bases from V and 3 bases from J, with 12 bases in between. The CDR3 DNA is TGTGCCACCAGCAGCGAGGGTATAGGCTACGAGCAGTACTTC. Translated, it gives CATSSEGIGYEQYF.

The rearrangement uses TRBV28 and TRBJ1-2; 8 bases are shared with TRBD1. The CDR3 extends over 15 amino acids. Trimming cost V 2 bases and J 10 bases; bases outside gene matches: 12. Germline CDR1 and CDR2: MDHEN and SYDVKM. CDR3 protein: CASSLSMRTGRAYTF. CDR3 DNA sequence: TGTGCCAGCAGTTTAAGTATGCGGACAGGGAGGGCCTACACCTTC.

The rearrangement uses TRBV7-2 and TRBJ1-5; D unresolved. CDR3 length: 15 residues. V was clipped by 0 bases and J by 4 bases, with 10 bases between them. The V gene's germline CDR1 is SGHTA and CDR2 FQGNSA. This CDR3 is CASSLALAVNQPQHF. CDR3 nucleotide sequence: TGTGCCAGCAGCTTAGCCTTAGCGGTAAATCAGCCCCAGCATTTT.

The chain uses TRBV7-2 and TRBJ1-3; no reliable D call. This CDR3 contains 14 residues. The germline V gene encodes CDR1 SGHTA and CDR2 FQGNSA. Trimming took off 5 bases at V and 2 bases at J, with 10 bases between the two ends. The CDR3, as DNA: TGTGCCAGCAGCCCCCAGTATGCTGGAAACACCATATATTTT. Translation: CASSPQYAGNTIYF.

The gene calls are TRBV4-2 and TRBJ1-5; 7 bases align to TRBD1. The CDR3 covers 15 residues. The germline V gene has CDR1 LGHNA and CDR2 YNFKEQ. The V and J ends lost 6 bases and 5 bases, in that order; junction bases with no gene match: 10. CDR3 in amino acids: CASSTVGQGDQPQHF. Here the CDR3 DNA reads TGTGCCAGCAGTACGGTTGGGCAGGGGGATCAGCCCCAGCATTTT.

The chain combines TRBV18 with TRBJ1-1, with a possible D match to TRBD1 (5 bases). In germline, CDR1 is KGHSH, CDR2 LQKENI. Trimming took 6 bases from V and 4 from J, leaving 15 bases between them. CDR3 length: 14 amino acids. CDR3 in DNA: TGTGCCAGCTCTCCCCCCCCGGGGGGCACTGAAGCTTTCTTT. It codes for CASSPPPGGTEAFF.

This clone was picked up one time. The DNA for the CDR3 is TGCGCCAGCAGTGGAGCGGGTTACTCCTACGAGCAGTACTTC. It is translated as CASSGAGYSYEQYF. The chain is built from TRBV5-1 and TRBJ2-7, with a tentative D call TRBD2 (6 bases). Trimming shortened V by 5 bases and J by 0 bases, and 12 bases separated the two germline ends. The germline V gene encodes CDR1 SGHRS and CDR2 YFSETQ. There are 14 residues in the CDR3. The full variable domain, with the rest looked up from reference TRBV5-1 and TRBJ2-7, is KAGVTQTPRYLIKTRGQQVTLSCSPISGHRSVSWYQQTPGQGLQFLFEYFSETQRNKGNFPGRFSGRQFSNSRSEMNVSTLELGDSALYLCASSGAGYSYEQYFGPGTRLTVT.